Presented here are 5 T cell receptor beta chains from one specimen sequenced in a study of regulatory T cells in long-lasting Graves disease. Time point in this sample: newly diagnosed GD, antithyroid drugs for less than 3 months. RNA isolated from PBMCs was used to make the TCR library. Building the TCR beta libraries relied on iRepertoire HTBI primers, and CDR3 regions underwent Arm-PCR. MiXCR, run by TCRdb on the multiplex PCR reads, gives a single entry per CDR3 protein. The data hold hundreds of thousands of distinct CDR3 sequences, with 12% observed a single time. This sample also belongs to another study, concerning T cells in Graves' hyperthyroidism and ophthalmopathy.

Sequenced material: peripheral blood mononuclear cells (PBMCs), taken at new diagnosis, from a patient treated with antithyroid drugs. These receptors were obtained from a woman aged 25 to 39 with Graves disease.

This chain uses TRBV4-3 with TRBJ2-7, with 11 bases aligning to TRBD2. This CDR3 has 16 residues. The J segment lost 6 bases and the V segment lost 0 bases, leaving 7 bases of the junction unmatched. Germline V gene sequence: CDR1 LGHNA, CDR2 YSLEER. CDR3 residues: CASSQDLRTSGREQYF. DNA for the CDR3: TGCGCCAGCAGCCAAGATTTGCGGACTAGCGGGCGCGAGCAGTACTTC.

The table lists this clonotype with many counts. CDR3 protein: CASSPSSSYNSPLHF. Written as DNA, the CDR3 is TGCGCCAGCAGCCCGTCGAGCTCCTATAATTCACCCCTCCACTTT. The chain couples TRBV4-1 to TRBJ1-6; D gene uncertain. With 4 bases removed from V and 0 bases from J, the gap between germline ends came to 7 bases. This CDR3 has 15 residues. Germline V CDR1 and CDR2: MGHRA, YSYEKL.

The chain has TRBV30 and TRBJ2-7, with 9 bases matching TRBD1. Germline loops: CDR1 GTSNPN, CDR2 SVGIG (reference sequence). The CDR3 covers 13 residues. The J segment lost 2 bases and the V segment lost 2 bases, leaving 1 base of the junction unmatched. The CDR3 DNA follows: TGTGCCTGGAGTCGGGACAGGGCCTACGAGCAGTACTTC. This translates into CAWSRDRAYEQYF. Together with reference TRBV30 and TRBJ2-7, the CDR3 gives the full variable domain: SQTIHQWPATLVQPVGSPLSLECTVEGTSNPNLYWYRQAAGRGLQLLFYSVGIGQISSEVPQNLSASRPQDRQFILSSKKLLLSDSGFYLCAWSRDRAYEQYFGPGTRLTVT.

This clonotype has ten or more counts. In nucleotides, the CDR3 is TGTGCCAGCAGTTACAGTCAGCTGAACACTGAAGCTTTCTTT. This gives the protein CASSYSQLNTEAFF. This chain connects TRBV6-5 to TRBJ1-1; D gene uncertain. Germline assignment: CDR1 MNHEY and CDR2 SVGAGI. This CDR3 comprises 14 residues. Trimming pared 2 bases from V and 0 bases from J, leaving 7 bases between.

This clonotype was recorded many times. V gene TRBV20-1 combines with J gene TRBJ1-6; D possibly corresponds to TRBD1 (6 bases). This CDR3 has 14 amino acids. Per germline, CDR1 DFQATT and CDR2 SNEGSKA (reference sequence). V shed 3 bases and J shed 5 bases, with 11 bases lying between them. The CDR3 protein is CSASSGADNSPLHF. The CDR3, as DNA: TGCAGTGCTAGCTCGGGGGCAGATAATTCACCCCTCCACTTT.